This T cell receptor beta chain is drawn from a study of CD8+ T cells in alopecia areata. Specified treatment: oral pan-JAK inhibitor, 5-10 mg twice daily. From PBMCs, CD4+ and CD8+ T cells were sorted. About this clone itself: Its antigen is currently unknown.

Regarding the study as a whole: Affected lesional scalp, above all in alopecia totalis/universalis, was more clonal than normal scalp. A single nonresponder leaves the baseline CD8+ expansion link to response uncertain. Many expanded lesional clones stayed in scalp and blood while on tofacitinib.

RNA was extracted and reverse transcribed into cDNA as the sequencing template. The data were produced by immunoSEQ multiplex PCR, yet TCRdb's version contains in-frame clones alone and is incomplete. The table includes 170,000 or so clones, roughly 61% detected once. The ends were cut back, 3 bases at V and 4 bases at J, with 6 bases in the middle. This CDR3 is 12 amino acids long. The germline gives CDR1 SGHAT, CDR2 FQNNGV. This material consisted of CD8+ T cells sorted from blood, taken at week 24, from a patient treated with tofacitinib. The chain links TRBV11-2 to TRBJ2-5; no firm D call. This clonotype was sampled from a human donor with alopecia areata. The CDR3: CASSFGRETQYF. Written as DNA, the CDR3 is TGTGCCAGCAGCTTTGGCCGAGAGACCCAGTACTTC.